The 9 T cell receptor beta chains in this list originate from one sample, sequenced in a study of blood T cell repertoires in COVID-19. This table comes from immunoSEQ multiplex PCR, and its TCRdb copy is limited to in-frame clones, with some not included. The sample yields 350,000 or so clones, 87% seen once. What was sequenced was PBMCs or T cells enriched from blood (not recorded which). The receptors here all came from a woman aged 25 to 39 who had recovered from COVID-19.

The chain carries TRBV29-1 and TRBJ1-2; D not certain. V lost 3 bases to trimming and J lost 6 bases, with 14 bases between them. In germline, CDR1 is SQVTM, CDR2 ANQGSEA. The CDR3 sequence is 13 residues long. The CDR3 loop reads CSVESSLGNGYTF. The CDR3 region has the DNA TGCAGCGTTGAGTCTAGCCTGGGGAATGGCTACACCTTC.

This clone was observed a few times. The chain couples TRBV19 to TRBJ1-5; D not certain. Germline CDR1 LNHDA, CDR2 SQIVND (reference sequence). The CDR3 contains 14 residues. With 2 bases removed from V and 9 bases from J, the gap between germline ends came to 14 bases. CDR3 DNA sequence: TGTGCCAGTAGTATAAATACCGCGGATCCGCCCCAGCATTTT. This gives the protein CASSINTADPPQHF. Combining the CDR3 with reference TRBV19 and TRBJ1-5 gives the whole variable domain DGGITQSPKYLFRKEGQNVTLSCEQNLNHDAMYWYRQDPGQGLRLIYYSQIVNDFQKGDIAEGYSVSREKKESFPLTVTSAQKNPTAFYLCASSINTADPPQHFGDGTRLSIL.

The rearrangement links TRBV30 to TRBJ2-3, with 12 bases matching TRBD1. The CDR3 is 15 amino acids. Germline V lookup: CDR1 GTSNPN, CDR2 SVGIG (reference sequence). Trimming at V came to 2 bases and at J to 6 bases, leaving 6 bases not matched to a gene. CDR3 DNA: TGTGCCTGGAGTCCCAAGGGACAGGGGGCCGATACGCAGTATTTT. It encodes CAWSPKGQGADTQYF.

Turning to this clone: An end of the junction differs from the germline gene, which may be a read error. The rearrangement uses TRBV3-1 (or the pseudogene TRBV3-2) and TRBJ1-3; 7 bases match TRBD1. The CDR3 is made up of 15 amino acids. The germline V gene encodes CDR1 LGHDT and CDR2 YNNKEL (reference sequence). Here the CDR3 reads CTSSPRGSSGNTIYF. In DNA form, the CDR3 reads TGTACCAGCAGCCCCAGGGGGAGCTCTGGAAACACCATATATTTT.

This clone was detected a few times. The gene calls are TRBV7-2 and TRBJ1-3, with a tentative D call TRBD1 (5 bases). The CDR3 is 14 amino acids. The germline gives CDR1 SGHTA, CDR2 FQGNSA. V lost 1 base and J lost 8, with 12 bases in between. The CDR3 here is CASSLEAGGYTIYF. CDR3 nucleotide sequence: TGTGCCAGCAGCTTAGAAGCGGGGGGGTACACCATATATTTT.

The chain links TRBV3-1 (or the pseudogene TRBV3-2) to TRBJ1-1; the D is unclear. This CDR3 contains 16 residues. CDR1 is LGHDT, CDR2 YNNKEL, per germline (reference sequence). V lost 1 base to trimming and J lost 1 base, with 13 bases between them. CDR3 in DNA: TGTGCCAGCAGCCAAGCCGGAGGGCCCCCGAACACTGAAGCTTTCTTT. This sequence encodes CASSQAGGPPNTEAFF.

This clone was counted between two and nine times. This chain joins TRBV11-3 and TRBJ1-3; TRBD1 matches 7 bases. The germline gives CDR1 SGHNT, CDR2 YENEEA. V was pared by 1 base and J by 4 bases, with 10 bases of the junction left unmatched. This CDR3 is built from 17 residues. The CDR3 here is CASSLAETGWRGNTIYF. CDR3 in DNA: TGTGCCAGCAGCTTAGCCGAGACAGGGTGGAGGGGAAACACCATATATTTT. The full variable domain, its missing parts supplied by reference TRBV11-3 and TRBJ1-3, is EAGVVQSPRYKIIEKKQPVAFWCNPISGHNTLYWYLQNLGQGPELLIRYENEEAVDDSQLPKDRFSAERLKGVDSTLKIQPAELGDSAVYLCASSLAETGWRGNTIYFGEGSWLTVV.

The chain has TRBV5-1 and TRBJ2-7; TRBD2 agrees at 7 bases. The CDR3 is 15 residues long. The V gene end was trimmed by 0 bases and the J gene end by 4 bases; junction bases not matched to a gene: 7. Germline V CDR1 and CDR2: SGHRS, YFSETQ. As DNA, the CDR3 is TGCGCCAGCAGCTTGGCGGCTAGCGGAACATACGAGCAGTACTTC. It yields the protein CASSLAASGTYEQYF.

The chain recombines TRBV6-2 or TRBV6-3 with TRBJ2-2; 12 positions match TRBD2. V shed 0 bases, J shed 0 bases, and the junction held 11 bases outside the gene matches. The germline V gene encodes CDR1 MNHEY and CDR2 SVGEGT. CDR3 length: 21 residues. CDR3 residues: CASSYSPFGLAGKTNTGELFF. CDR3 nucleotides: TGTGCCAGCAGTTACTCTCCCTTTGGACTAGCGGGGAAAACGAACACCGGGGAGCTGTTTTTT.